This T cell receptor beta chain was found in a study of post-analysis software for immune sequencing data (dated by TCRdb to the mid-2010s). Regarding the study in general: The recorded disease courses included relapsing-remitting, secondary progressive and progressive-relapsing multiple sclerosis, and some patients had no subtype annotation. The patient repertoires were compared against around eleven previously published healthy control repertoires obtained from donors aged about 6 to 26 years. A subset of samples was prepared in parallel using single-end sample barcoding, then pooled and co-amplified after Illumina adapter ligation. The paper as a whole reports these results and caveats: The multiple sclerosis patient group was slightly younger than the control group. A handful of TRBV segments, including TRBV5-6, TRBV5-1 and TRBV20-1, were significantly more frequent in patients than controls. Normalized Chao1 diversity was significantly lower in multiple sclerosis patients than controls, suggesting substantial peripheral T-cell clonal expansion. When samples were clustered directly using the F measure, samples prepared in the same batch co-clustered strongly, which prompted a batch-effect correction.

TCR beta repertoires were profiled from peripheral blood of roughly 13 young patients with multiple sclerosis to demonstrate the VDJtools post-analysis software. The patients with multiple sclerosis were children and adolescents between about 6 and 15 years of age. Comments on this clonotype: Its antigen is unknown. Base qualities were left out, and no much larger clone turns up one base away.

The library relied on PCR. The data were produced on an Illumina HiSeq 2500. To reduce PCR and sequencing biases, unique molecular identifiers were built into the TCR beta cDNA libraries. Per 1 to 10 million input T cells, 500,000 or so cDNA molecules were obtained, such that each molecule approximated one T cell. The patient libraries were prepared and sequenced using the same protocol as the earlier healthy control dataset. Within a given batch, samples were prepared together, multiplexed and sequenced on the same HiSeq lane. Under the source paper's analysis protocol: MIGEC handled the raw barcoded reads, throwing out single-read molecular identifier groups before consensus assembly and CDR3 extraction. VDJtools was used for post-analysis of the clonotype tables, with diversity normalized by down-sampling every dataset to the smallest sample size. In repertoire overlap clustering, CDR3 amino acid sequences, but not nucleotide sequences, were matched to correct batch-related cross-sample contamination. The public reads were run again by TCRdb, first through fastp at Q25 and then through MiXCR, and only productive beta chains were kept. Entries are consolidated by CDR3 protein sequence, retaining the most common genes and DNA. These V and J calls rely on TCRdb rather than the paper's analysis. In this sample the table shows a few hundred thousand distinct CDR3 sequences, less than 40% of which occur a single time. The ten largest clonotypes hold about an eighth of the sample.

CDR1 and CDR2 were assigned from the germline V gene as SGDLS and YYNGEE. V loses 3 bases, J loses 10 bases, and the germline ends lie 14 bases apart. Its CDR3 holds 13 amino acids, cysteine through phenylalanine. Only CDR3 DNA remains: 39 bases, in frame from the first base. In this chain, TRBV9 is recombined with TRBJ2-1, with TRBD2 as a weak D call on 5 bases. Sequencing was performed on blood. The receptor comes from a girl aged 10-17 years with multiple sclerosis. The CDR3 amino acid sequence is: CASSALTSREQFF. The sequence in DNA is TGTGCCAGCAGCGCCCTAACTAGTCGGGAGCAGTTCTTC.